The next 31 T cell receptor beta chains were all read from a single sample in a study of synovial regulatory T cells in juvenile arthritis. The synovial samples were synovial fluid, paired with peripheral blood from each active arthritis patient. Method: immunoSEQ multiplex PCR; TCRdb's copy keeps in-frame clones and lacks some. This specimen shows about 2,400 clones; the ten leading clones hold 13% to 15%. The specimen was Treg cells from the synovium. The receptor set was obtained from a donor aged 2-30 years with juvenile idiopathic arthritis.

This clone is deemed medium-sized by its frequency. The chain links TRBV7-2 to TRBJ2-3; TCRdb's D call, TRBD2, is unchecked because there is no DNA. This CDR3 has 15 amino acids. No DNA is given. CDR1 and CDR2 from the germline V gene are SGHTA and FQGNSA. Here the CDR3 reads CASSYTSGNTDTQYF. The variable domain in full, completed from reference TRBV7-2 and TRBJ2-3, reads GAGVSQSPSNKVTEKGKDVELRCDPISGHTALYWYRQSLGQGLEFLIYFQGNSAPDKSGLPSDRFSAERTGGSVSTLTIQRTQQEDSAVYLCASSYTSGNTDTQYFGPGTRLTVL.

This clone is medium-sized by frequency. The CDR3 is CASSLLPGLAGATTYEQYF. The chain carries TRBV5-6 and TRBJ2-7; TCRdb's D call of TRBD2 is untestable without DNA. The germline V gene encodes CDR1 SGHDT and CDR2 YYEEEE. The CDR3 runs 19 residues. Only the protein is on record.

This clone registers medium-sized by frequency. The rearrangement links TRBV18 to TRBJ2-7; TCRdb's D call of TRBD2 is untestable without DNA. The CDR3 totals 15 residues. The DNA is unrecorded. The germline V gene encodes CDR1 KGHSH and CDR2 LQKENI. This CDR3 reads CASSRAGLAGDEQYF.

Its frequency marks this clone as medium-sized. The chain joins TRBV30 to TRBJ1-1. The length of the CDR3 is 12 residues. The DNA is unrecorded. The V gene's germline CDR1 is GTSNPN and CDR2 SVGIG (reference sequence). This CDR3 reads CAWRDVPGEAFF.

Frequency places this clone as medium-sized. The rearrangement uses TRBV29-1 and TRBJ1-2. Germline CDR1 reads SQVTM; CDR2 reads ANQGSEA. This CDR3 comprises 14 residues. Nucleotide data are not available. CDR3 region: CSVLVGSMVYGYTF.

According to its frequency, this clone is medium-sized. This chain links TRBV5-4 with TRBJ1-2; TCRdb lists TRBD1, though no DNA is available to test this call. The CDR3 contains 14 residues. No DNA is listed. CDR1 and CDR2 (germline): SGHNT, YYREEE (reference sequence). CDR3 in amino acids: CASSLGQGNYGYTF.

By frequency, this clone registers medium-sized. CDR3 sequence: CASRDFYNSPLHF. The chain carries TRBV5-4 and TRBJ1-6. CDR1 and CDR2 from the germline V gene are SGHNT and YYREEE (reference sequence). This CDR3 region has 13 residues. DNA was not recorded. Using reference TRBV5-4 and TRBJ1-6 for the parts outside the CDR3, the full variable domain is ETGVTQSPTHLIKTRGQQVTLRCSSQSGHNTVSWYQQALGQGPQFIFQYYREEENGRGNFPPRFSGLQFPNYSSELNVNALELDDSALYLCASRDFYNSPLHFGNGTRLTVT.

Its frequency marks this clone as hyperexpanded. The rearrangement joins TRBV7-9 to TRBJ2-7. Germline V lookup: CDR1 SEHNR, CDR2 FQNEAQ (reference sequence). The CDR3 loop spans 12 amino acids. DNA for this receptor is not on file. CDR3: CASSLKGGLPGF.

This clone shows up as medium-sized by frequency. The rearrangement joins TRBV28 to TRBJ2-7. This CDR3 has 17 amino acids. Only the protein is on record. The V gene's germline CDR1 is MDHEN and CDR2 SYDVKM. CDR3 loop: CASSFGLGTSWGHEQYF.

In terms of frequency, this clone is medium-sized. The CDR3: CASSPAWEAPQPQHF. J is TRBJ1-5 and V is TRBV18. Looked up from germline, CDR1 is KGHSH and CDR2 is LQKENI. The CDR3 runs 15 residues. No DNA sequence is on record.

This clone registers medium-sized by frequency. This chain joins TRBV18 and TRBJ1-1; TCRdb selects TRBD1, and the lack of DNA leaves this call unchecked. This CDR3 spans 16 amino acids. DNA was not recorded. The V gene's germline CDR1 is KGHSH and CDR2 LQKENI. This chain's CDR3 is CASSHRQGGMNTEAFF.

By frequency, this clone is medium-sized (0.01 to 0.1%). The chain recombines TRBV5-1 with TRBJ1-3; TCRdb selects TRBD1, and the lack of DNA leaves this call unchecked. The CDR3 runs 15 residues. The protein alone is recorded here. Germline V gives CDR1 SGHRS, CDR2 YFSETQ. The CDR3 protein is CASSPLTGCGNTIYF.

This clone is called medium-sized (0.01 to 0.1%) based on its frequency. The V call is TRBV5-4, the J call TRBJ2-5. The CDR3 is made up of 13 amino acids. The record lacks a DNA sequence. The germline V gene encodes CDR1 SGHNT and CDR2 YYREEE (reference sequence). CDR3 sequence: CASSFGQQETQYF. Full variable domain (rest looked up from reference TRBV5-4 and TRBJ2-5): ETGVTQSPTHLIKTRGQQVTLRCSSQSGHNTVSWYQQALGQGPQFIFQYYREEENGRGNFPPRFSGLQFPNYSSELNVNALELDDSALYLCASSFGQQETQYFGPGTRLLVL.

According to its frequency, this clone is medium-sized. The chain has TRBV19 and TRBJ1-5; TCRdb calls TRBD1, which cannot be checked without DNA. The CDR3 sequence is 14 residues long. A DNA sequence was not provided. CDR1 is LNHDA, CDR2 SQIVND, per germline (reference sequence). The CDR3 loop reads CASSRTGGNQPQHF.

This clone registers medium-sized (0.01 to 0.1%) by frequency. V gene TRBV7-1 combines with J gene TRBJ2-7; TCRdb proposes TRBD2, but this gene call is untestable without DNA. TRBV7-1 falls under the ORF class, with uncertain function. The CDR3 spans 16 residues. The entry carries no DNA sequence. This chain's CDR3 is CASSLTLGSGIYEQYF.

This clone is identified as medium-sized (0.01 to 0.1%) from frequency. J is TRBJ2-7 and V is TRBV5-4; TCRdb names TRBD1, which stays unverified in the absence of DNA. CDR3 length: 15 amino acids. No nucleotide data were recorded. Looked up from germline, CDR1 is SGHNT and CDR2 is YYREEE (reference sequence). CDR3 residues: CASSPPDRGRHEQYF.

Considering frequency, this clone is medium-sized. The V and J genes are TRBV5-1 and TRBJ2-1; TCRdb indicates TRBD2, and absent DNA this call remains unverified. The CDR3 has 15 amino acids. No coding sequence is recorded. Germline CDR1 is SGHRS and CDR2 is YFSETQ. CDR3 in amino acids: CASSLGLSTYNEQFF. Together with reference TRBV5-1 and TRBJ2-1, the CDR3 gives the full variable domain: KAGVTQTPRYLIKTRGQQVTLSCSPISGHRSVSWYQQTPGQGLQFLFEYFSETQRNKGNFPGRFSGRQFSNSRSEMNVSTLELGDSALYLCASSLGLSTYNEQFFGPGTRLTVL.

In terms of frequency, this clone is medium-sized. The chain links TRBV27 to TRBJ2-6; TCRdb returns TRBD2, unconfirmable since there is no DNA. This CDR3 has 16 amino acids. The protein alone is recorded here. Germline lookup yields CDR1 MNHEY and CDR2 SMNVEV (reference sequence). The CDR3 here is CASSLSSGSGANVLTF.

This clone registers medium-sized by frequency. V usage is TRBV30 and J usage is TRBJ2-3; the D call of TRBD2 rests on TCRdb alone, since no DNA is present to check it. Germline V CDR1 and CDR2: GTSNPN, SVGIG (reference sequence). The CDR3 runs 12 residues. DNA for this receptor is not on file. This CDR3 reads CAWRLAGDTQYF.

In terms of frequency, this clone is medium-sized. This rearrangement joins TRBV19 to TRBJ2-2; TCRdb's D call of TRBD2 is untestable without DNA. Germline loops: CDR1 LNHDA, CDR2 SQIVND (reference sequence). CDR3 length equals 15 residues. The DNA sequence is not available. The CDR3 loop reads CASSRPGLGAGELFF.

Frequency places this clone as medium-sized. This chain joins TRBV6-5 and TRBJ2-7; TCRdb outputs TRBD2, but without DNA this stays unchecked. Germline V gene data show CDR1 as MNHEY and CDR2 as SVGAGI. The CDR3 consists of 15 residues. The DNA sequence is not available. CDR3 loop: CASSYSLAGEDEQYF.

In terms of frequency, this clone is medium-sized. This chain connects TRBV5-1 to TRBJ2-3; no DNA is available, so the TRBD2 call from TCRdb remains unchecked. CDR3 length: 16 residues. DNA is not on record. Germline V gives CDR1 SGHRS, CDR2 YFSETQ. The CDR3 protein is CASSLGLAGGPDTQYF.

This clone shows up as medium-sized (0.01 to 0.1%) by frequency. The rearrangement uses TRBV7-9 and TRBJ2-5; checking the TCRdb D call of TRBD2 is not possible without DNA. The length of the CDR3 is 16 residues. DNA for this receptor is not on file. The germline CDR1 and CDR2 sequences are SEHNR and FQNEAQ (reference sequence). CDR3 sequence reads: CASSLSSGREGETQYF.

Considering frequency, this clone is medium-sized. The chain combines TRBV18 with TRBJ1-2; checking the TCRdb D call of TRBD1 is not possible without DNA. Germline V CDR1 and CDR2: KGHSH, LQKENI. This CDR3 is built from 16 residues. DNA was not recorded. CDR3 in amino acids: CASSPGQGPSYRGYTF.

By frequency, this clone registers medium-sized. V usage is TRBV5-1 and J usage is TRBJ1-1; checking the TCRdb D call of TRBD1 is not possible without DNA. The CDR3 contains 16 residues. No DNA sequence is on record. Germline-derived CDR1 and CDR2 are SGHRS and YFSETQ. CDR3 residues: CASSLGPYRARDEAFF.

According to its frequency, this clone is medium-sized (0.01 to 0.1%). The chain links TRBV19 to TRBJ1-2. This CDR3 is 14 amino acids long. Only the protein is available. The germline gives CDR1 LNHDA, CDR2 SQIVND (reference sequence). The CDR3 is CASTGGPANYGYTF.

This clone is identified as medium-sized from frequency. The chain combines TRBV5-1 with TRBJ2-7. The germline CDR1 and CDR2 sequences are SGHRS and YFSETQ. The CDR3 length is 14 residues. No DNA is listed. The CDR3 loop is CASSLEGRLYEQYF.

By frequency, this clone registers medium-sized. The J gene is TRBJ1-1, the V gene TRBV4-2. CDR3 length equals 15 residues. The protein alone is recorded here. The germline gives CDR1 LGHNA, CDR2 YNFKEQ. The CDR3 sequence: CASSQDRGLATEAFF.

This clone is deemed medium-sized by its frequency. The rearrangement links TRBV5-4 to TRBJ1-2; with no DNA, the TCRdb D assignment of TRBD1 cannot be verified. CDR1 and CDR2 from the germline V gene are SGHNT and YYREEE (reference sequence). This CDR3 region has 13 residues. DNA is not recorded here. CDR3 sequence: CASTEGASYGYTF.

This clone is classed as medium-sized by frequency. The rearrangement uses TRBV5-1 and TRBJ1-4. CDR1 SGHRS and CDR2 YFSETQ come from the germline V gene. CDR3 size: 11 residues. Only the protein sequence is given. CDR3 in amino acids: CASSDNEKLFF.

This clone is called medium-sized based on its frequency. The chain joins TRBV7-9 to TRBJ1-1. CDR3 length: 15 amino acids. The DNA sequence is not available. Germline CDR1 is SEHNR and CDR2 is FQNEAQ (reference sequence). The CDR3 spells CACGEGSTMNTEAFF.